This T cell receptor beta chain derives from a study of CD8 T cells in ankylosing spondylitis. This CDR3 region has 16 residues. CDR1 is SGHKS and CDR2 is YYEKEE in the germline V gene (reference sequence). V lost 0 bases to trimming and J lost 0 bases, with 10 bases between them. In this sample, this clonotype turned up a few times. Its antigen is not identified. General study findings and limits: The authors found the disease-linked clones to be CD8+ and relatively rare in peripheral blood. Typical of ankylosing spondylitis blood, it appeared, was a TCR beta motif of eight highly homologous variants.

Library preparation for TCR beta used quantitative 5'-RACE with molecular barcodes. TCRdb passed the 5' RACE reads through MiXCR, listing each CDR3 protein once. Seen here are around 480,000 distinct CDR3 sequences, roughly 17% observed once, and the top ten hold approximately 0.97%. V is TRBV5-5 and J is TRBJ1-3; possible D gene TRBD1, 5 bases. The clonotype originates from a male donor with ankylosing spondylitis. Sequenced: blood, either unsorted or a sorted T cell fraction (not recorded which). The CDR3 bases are TGTGCCAGCAGCTTGGGATGGGGGAGCTCTGGAAACACCATATATTTT. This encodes CASSLGWGSSGNTIYF.